The 30 T cell receptor beta chains listed next were all sequenced from one sample in a study of shared clonotypes between healthy human individuals. The repertoire was sequenced with immunoSEQ multiplex PCR; TCRdb's copy has only in-frame clones and lacks some. The sample has over a million clones, approximately 98.5% seen once; the top ten hold around 0.33%. The material sequenced was naive CD4+ T cells sorted from blood. As to subset: CD45RA+ positively selected. These receptors all stem from a man aged 30 to 39 in good health.

The J gene is TRBJ1-2, the V gene TRBV18, with D possibly TRBD1 on 6 matching bases. Trimming cost V 6 bases and J 6 bases, with 20 bases left between them. CDR3 length: 15 residues. Germline CDR1 is KGHSH and CDR2 is LQKENI. CDR3 sequence (DNA): TGTGCCAGCTCCCATTCCCCCAGGGGTGAAAATGGCTACACCTTC. Encoded protein: CASSHSPRGENGYTF.

This CDR3 reads CASSFLGGPLDEQFF. The DNA for the CDR3 is TGTGCCAGCAGTTTTCTCGGAGGGCCGCTCGATGAGCAGTTCTTC. The chain joins TRBV28 to TRBJ2-1; TRBD2 might be the D (6 bases). CDR1 MDHEN and CDR2 SYDVKM come from the germline V gene. V lost 3 bases, J lost 8 bases, and 17 bases lay in between. The CDR3 consists of 15 residues. Using reference TRBV28 and TRBJ2-1 for the parts outside the CDR3, the full variable domain is DVKVTQSSRYLVKRTGEKVFLECVQDMDHENMFWYRQDPGLGLRLIYFSYDVKMKEKGDIPEGYSVSREKKERFSLILESASTNQTSMYLCASSFLGGPLDEQFFGPGTRLTVL.

This chain connects TRBV18 to TRBJ2-2; D may correspond to TRBD1 or TRBD2 (5 bases each). The germline V gene encodes CDR1 KGHSH and CDR2 LQKENI. CDR3 length equals 19 residues. V lost 4 bases and J lost 2, with 23 bases in between. CDR3 amino acids: CASSLTVLSRGVNTGELFF. In nucleotides, the CDR3 is TGTGCCAGCTCACTGACAGTCCTCTCAAGGGGAGTAAACACCGGGGAGCTGTTTTTT.

The chain employs TRBV10-2 and TRBJ1-5, with 7 bases aligning to TRBD1. The CDR3 loop spans 13 amino acids. Germline V gives CDR1 WSHSY, CDR2 SAAADI. J gave up 3 bases and V 6 bases, and 2 bases lay outside the gene matches. CDR3 residues: CASSDRVNQPQHF. The CDR3 nucleotides read TGCGCCAGCAGCGACAGGGTCAATCAGCCCCAGCATTTT.

CDR3 sequence: CASRSGTGWNQPQHF. In nucleotides, the CDR3 is TGTGCCAGCAGGTCCGGGACAGGGTGGAATCAGCCCCAGCATTTT. The chain combines TRBV28 with TRBJ1-5, with 9 nucleotides matching TRBD1. Germline assignment: CDR1 MDHEN and CDR2 SYDVKM. V lost 6 bases and J lost 4; bases outside the gene matches: 7. This CDR3 contains 15 residues.

V gene TRBV28 combines with J gene TRBJ2-6; D is unresolved. The CDR3 runs 14 residues. Trimming took 9 bases from V and 0 from J, leaving 9 bases between them. The germline V gene encodes CDR1 MDHEN and CDR2 SYDVKM. The CDR3 DNA reads TGTGCCAGTGGACGTTCCTCTGGGGCCAACGTCCTGACTTTC. The encoded protein is CASGRSSGANVLTF.

This chain uses TRBV4-1 with TRBJ2-7; D may be TRBD1 (6 bases). V lost 0 bases and J 3 bases, leaving 12 bases between the germline ends. The CDR3 consists of 15 residues. CDR1 is MGHRA and CDR2 is YSYEKL in the germline V gene. CDR3 amino acids: CASSQDRVGHYEQYF. CDR3 sequence (DNA): TGCGCCAGCAGCCAAGATCGGGTGGGACACTACGAGCAGTACTTC.

The rearrangement uses TRBV6-5 and TRBJ1-1; 7 nucleotides agree with TRBD1. From germline, CDR1 is MNHEY and CDR2 SVGAGI. The CDR3 is 15 residues long. After removal of 5 bases from V and 4 bases from J, the junction contained 10 bases not matched to a gene. The CDR3: CASSTREQGRTEAFF. Here the CDR3 DNA reads TGTGCCAGCAGTACCCGAGAACAGGGGCGCACTGAAGCTTTCTTT.

The V gene is TRBV7-9, the J gene TRBJ1-2; TRBD1 matches 9 bases. V lost 8 bases, J lost 4 bases, and 14 bases stayed unmatched. Germline V gene data show CDR1 as SEHNR and CDR2 as FQNEAQ (reference sequence). The CDR3 sequence is 16 residues long. The CDR3 nucleotides read TGTGCCAGCGACCCATCGAGGACAGGGGCCGGCTATGGCTACACCTTC. Translation gives CASDPSRTGAGYGYTF.

The chain joins TRBV5-4 to TRBJ2-1; TRBD1 matches at 7 bases. V shed 4 bases, J shed 4 bases, and the junction held 8 bases outside the gene matches. The CDR3 is 15 residues long. Germline CDR1 and CDR2: SGHNT and YYREEE (reference sequence). Here the CDR3 DNA reads TGTGCCAGCAGCCCCCGGGACAGCTATTACAATGAGCAGTTCTTC. It specifies CASSPRDSYYNEQFF.

The chain joins TRBV29-1 to TRBJ2-3, with 12 bases matching TRBD2. This CDR3 region has 16 residues. V was clipped by 6 bases and J by 6 bases; unmatched bases: 13. The germline CDR1 and CDR2 sequences are SQVTM and ANQGSEA. CDR3 amino acids: CSVAYGLAGGSDTQYF. CDR3 DNA: TGCAGCGTCGCATATGGTCTAGCGGGGGGGAGTGATACGCAGTATTTT.

The chain recombines TRBV29-1 with TRBJ2-7; D gene uncertain. The ends were cut back, 0 bases at V and 6 bases at J, with 15 bases in the middle. CDR3 size: 14 residues. Germline assignment: CDR1 SQVTM and CDR2 ANQGSEA. The DNA of the CDR3 is TGCAGCGTTGAAGATTCGGCGCCCGGCACCGAGCAGTACTTC. Its translation: CSVEDSAPGTEQYF.

The chain carries TRBV11-3 and TRBJ2-7; 8 bases are shared with TRBD1. The CDR3 consists of 14 residues. V was pared by 5 bases and J by 4 bases, with 7 bases of the junction left unmatched. Germline CDR1 is SGHNT and CDR2 is YENEEA. The CDR3: CASSNRTGLYEQYF. CDR3 coding DNA: TGTGCCAGCAGCAACCGGACAGGGTTATACGAGCAGTACTTC.

The chain employs TRBV6-5 and TRBJ2-1; D is ambiguous. V was pared by 7 bases and J by 3 bases, with 10 bases between. Germline loops: CDR1 MNHEY, CDR2 SVGAGI. The CDR3 is 13 amino acids. The DNA of the CDR3 is TGTGCCAGCACCCAAGGGCGCTACAATGAGCAGTTCTTC. It codes for CASTQGRYNEQFF.

This clone was seen only once. The chain links TRBV5-1 to TRBJ2-3; 12 positions match TRBD2. The CDR3 runs 16 residues. Germline trimming cut 4 bases from V and 5 bases from J; bases unmatched to any gene: 8. Per the germline V gene, CDR1 is SGHRS and CDR2 is YFSETQ. CDR3 DNA sequence: TGCGCCAGCAGCACTAGCGGGAGGACTCCCAGAGATACGCAGTATTTT. This codes for CASSTSGRTPRDTQYF.

This chain connects TRBV25-1 to TRBJ2-3, with D possibly TRBD2 on 6 matching bases. Germline CDR1 is MGHDK and CDR2 is SYGVNS. The CDR3 runs 14 residues. Trimming removed 9 bases at V and 0 bases at J, with 13 bases between. This CDR3 reads CASRRGHSTDTQYF. The DNA for the CDR3 is TGTGCCAGTAGGAGGGGCCATAGCACAGATACGCAGTATTTT.

The J gene is TRBJ2-5, the V gene TRBV7-9; D ambiguous. This CDR3 is built from 12 residues. The germline V gene has CDR1 SEHNR and CDR2 FQNEAQ (reference sequence). The V end was cut by 8 bases, the J end by 1 base, with 8 bases between. CDR3 sequence (DNA): TGTGCCAGCTCAAAGCTCCAAGAGACCCAGTACTTC. Protein: CASSKLQETQYF.

The chain carries TRBV2 and TRBJ2-1, with D maybe TRBD2 (6 bases). The CDR3 is 15 amino acids. Germline V gene lookup returns CDR1 SNHLY and CDR2 FYNNEI. V was cut by 7 bases and J by 0 bases, with 13 bases left in between. CDR3 amino acids: CASNPQTSSYNEQFF. CDR3 sequence (DNA): TGTGCCAGCAACCCACAGACTAGCTCCTACAATGAGCAGTTCTTC.

The chain links TRBV9 to TRBJ1-1; 8 nucleotides line up with TRBD1. Trimming took 0 bases from V and 5 from J; bases not matched to a gene: 3. The CDR3 loop spans 14 amino acids. CDR1 is SGDLS, CDR2 YYNGEE, per germline. The chain's CDR3 is CASSVGTGMTEAFF. CDR3 bases: TGTGCCAGCAGCGTAGGGACAGGGATGACTGAAGCTTTCTTT.

A word on this clone: This sample also contains other DNA sequences that code for the same CDR3. The chain joins TRBV20-1 to TRBJ2-3; no firm D call. Germline V gene sequence: CDR1 DFQATT, CDR2 SNEGSKA (reference sequence). This CDR3 comprises 11 residues. V was cut by 6 bases and J by 5 bases, with 9 bases left in between. The CDR3 is CSATTGDTQYF. The CDR3 region has the DNA TGCAGTGCCACCACCGGAGATACGCAGTATTTT.

The rearrangement links TRBV28 to TRBJ2-7; D might be TRBD1 (5 bases). Per the germline V gene, CDR1 is MDHEN and CDR2 is SYDVKM. This CDR3 has 16 amino acids. V lost 5 bases, J lost 0 bases, and 17 bases lay in between. The CDR3 protein is CASSPQAGLSSYEQYF. In nucleotides, the CDR3 is TGTGCCAGCAGTCCCCAAGCAGGGTTGAGCTCCTACGAGCAGTACTTC.

This chain joins TRBV28 and TRBJ2-7; D is unclear. CDR3 length: 13 residues. V shed 3 bases and J shed 3 bases, with 9 bases lying between them. Per germline, CDR1 MDHEN and CDR2 SYDVKM. Written as DNA, the CDR3 is TGTGCCAGCAGTTTCCTGATGTTCTACGAGCAGTACTTC. Its translation is CASSFLMFYEQYF.

On this clone: The sample has other DNA sequences that encode this CDR3 too. This chain connects TRBV28 to TRBJ1-4; D gene unclear. The CDR3 sequence is 12 residues long. V lost 6 bases, J lost 1 base, and 3 bases lay in between. Per the germline V gene, CDR1 is MDHEN and CDR2 is SYDVKM. CDR3 region: CASRVTNEKLFF. In DNA form, the CDR3 reads TGTGCCAGCAGGGTAACTAATGAAAAACTGTTTTTT.

This sequence joins TRBV6-1 and TRBJ1-1; no clear D gene. CDR3 length: 14 residues. V lost 0 bases, J lost 10 bases, and 15 bases lay in between. Per the germline V gene, CDR1 is MNHNS and CDR2 is SASEGT. The CDR3 sequence is CASSEAPLPVGAFF. The CDR3 bases are TGTGCCAGCAGTGAAGCTCCCCTGCCTGTCGGAGCTTTCTTT.

The V call is TRBV7-2, the J call TRBJ2-2; D may be TRBD2 (6 bases). The CDR3 is made up of 13 amino acids. The V end was cut by 2 bases, the J end by 7 bases, with 8 bases between. Germline V gene lookup returns CDR1 SGHTA and CDR2 FQGNSA. The CDR3 nucleotides are TGTGCCAGCAGCTTACTAGCGATCGGGGAGCTGTTTTTT. Protein: CASSLLAIGELFF.

The chain joins TRBV5-4 to TRBJ2-7, with D perhaps matching TRBD1 (6 bases). V was clipped by 4 bases and J by 2 bases, with 16 bases between them. The CDR3 consists of 15 residues. The germline V gene has CDR1 SGHNT and CDR2 YYREEE (reference sequence). CDR3 coding DNA: TGTGCCAGCAGCAAGGGACACCCGTTCACCTACGAGCAGTACTTC. Protein product: CASSKGHPFTYEQYF.

This chain uses TRBV5-1 with TRBJ1-4; perhaps TRBD1 as D (6 bases). This CDR3 has 14 amino acids. Germline loops: CDR1 SGHRS, CDR2 YFSETQ. V was shortened by 5 bases and J by 3 bases, with 11 bases between the two germline ends. The CDR3 spells CASSIQGSNEKLFF. DNA of the CDR3: TGCGCCAGCAGTATACAGGGCTCTAATGAAAAACTGTTTTTT.

The chain has TRBV5-1 and TRBJ2-3; D tentatively fits TRBD1 or TRBD2 (5 bases each). Trimming pared 4 bases from V and 0 bases from J, leaving 15 bases between. The germline V gene has CDR1 SGHRS and CDR2 YFSETQ. The CDR3 sequence is 16 residues long. CDR3 amino acids: CASSPGTGFSTDTQYF. The CDR3 DNA follows: TGCGCCAGCAGCCCGGGGACGGGGTTTAGCACAGATACGCAGTATTTT.

The chain couples TRBV19 to TRBJ2-1; 10 positions match TRBD2. CDR3 size: 17 residues. J lost 5 bases, V lost 6 bases, and 13 bases had no gene match. Germline CDR1 reads LNHDA; CDR2 reads SQIVND (reference sequence). Here the CDR3 DNA reads TGTGCCAGTAGGCCCTTTCCTAGCGGGAGTTCCCACAATGAGCAGTTCTTC. The encoded protein is CASRPFPSGSSHNEQFF.

The genes are TRBV5-1 and TRBJ2-1, with D maybe TRBD1 (5 bases). Germline CDR1 reads SGHRS; CDR2 reads YFSETQ. This CDR3 has 15 residues. Deletions cut 4 bases from V and 0 bases from J, with 11 bases between. The CDR3, as DNA: TGCGCCAGCAGCACGTCTAGGGGCTCCTACAATGAGCAGTTCTTC. Translated, it gives CASSTSRGSYNEQFF.